Here is one T cell receptor (beta chain) with its context. Compared with germline, one end of the junction differs, possibly owing to a read error. The researchers produced TCR beta cDNA from approximately 540 ng total RNA with a constant-region primer. Nested multiplex PCR, run for three rounds with slightly modified ARM-PCR, yielded TCR beta libraries. Rounds one and two of PCR, each of 10 cycles, were primed with TRBV1-TRBV30 forward primers and a C-beta reverse primer. TCRdb itself ran the multiplex PCR reads through MiXCR, one entry per CDR3 protein. The sample contains approximately 330,000 distinct CDR3 sequences, less than 65% of which appear only once. These data come from a study of tumor-infiltrating lymphocytes in primary liver carcinoma. Looked up from germline, CDR1 is SGHNT and CDR2 is YYREEE (reference sequence). CDR3 length: 14 residues. Blood RNA originated from unsorted whole blood, with germline DNA additionally extracted.

Sequenced sample: peripheral blood. This receptor was obtained from a middle-aged man with primary liver carcinoma and hepatitis B virus infection. V is TRBV5-4 and J is TRBJ2-5; no definite D call. The CDR3 reads CDSSRQDIKETQYF. As DNA, the CDR3 is TGTGACAGCAGCCGCCAGGATATTAAAGAGACCCAATACTTC.